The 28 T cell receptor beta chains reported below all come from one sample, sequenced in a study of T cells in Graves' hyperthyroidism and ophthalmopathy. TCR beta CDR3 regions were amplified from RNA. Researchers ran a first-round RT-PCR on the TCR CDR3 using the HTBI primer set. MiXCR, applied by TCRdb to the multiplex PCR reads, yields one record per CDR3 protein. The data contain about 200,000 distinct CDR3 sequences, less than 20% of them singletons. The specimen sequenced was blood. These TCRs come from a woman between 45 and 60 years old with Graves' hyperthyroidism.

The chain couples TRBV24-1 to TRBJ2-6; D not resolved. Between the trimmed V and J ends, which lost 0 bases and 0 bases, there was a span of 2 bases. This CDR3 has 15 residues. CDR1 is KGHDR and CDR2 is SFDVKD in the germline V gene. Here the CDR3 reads CATSDLRSGANVLTF. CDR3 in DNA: TGTGCCACCAGTGATTTGCGCTCTGGGGCCAACGTCCTGACTTTC.

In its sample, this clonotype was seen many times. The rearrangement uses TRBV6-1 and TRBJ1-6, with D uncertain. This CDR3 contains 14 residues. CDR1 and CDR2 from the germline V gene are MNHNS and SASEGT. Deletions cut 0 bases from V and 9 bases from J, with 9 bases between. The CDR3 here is CASSEALRGSPLHF. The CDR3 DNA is TGTGCCAGCAGTGAAGCGCTTCGGGGTTCACCCCTCCACTTT.

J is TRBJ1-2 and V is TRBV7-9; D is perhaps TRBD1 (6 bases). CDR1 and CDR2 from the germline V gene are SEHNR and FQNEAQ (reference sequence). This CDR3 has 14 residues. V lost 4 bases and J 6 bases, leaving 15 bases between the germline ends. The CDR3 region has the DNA TGTGCCAGCAGCTACGGGACATTGGATGATGGCTACACCTTC. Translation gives CASSYGTLDDGYTF.

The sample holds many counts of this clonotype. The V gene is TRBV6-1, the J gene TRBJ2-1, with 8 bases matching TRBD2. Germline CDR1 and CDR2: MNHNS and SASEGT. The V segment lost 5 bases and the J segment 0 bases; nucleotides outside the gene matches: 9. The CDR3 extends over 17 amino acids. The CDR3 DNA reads TGTGCCAGCAGTTCGCGACGCGGGGGGAACTCCTACAATGAGCAGTTCTTC. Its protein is CASSSRRGGNSYNEQFF.

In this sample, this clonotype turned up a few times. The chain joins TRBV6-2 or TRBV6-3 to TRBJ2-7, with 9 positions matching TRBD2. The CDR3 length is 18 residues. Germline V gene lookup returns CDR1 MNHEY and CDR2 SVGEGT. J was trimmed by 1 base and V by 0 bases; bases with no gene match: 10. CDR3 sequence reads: CASSYSSTSGHNSYEQYF. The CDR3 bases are TGTGCCAGCAGTTACTCTTCTACTAGCGGGCATAATTCCTACGAGCAGTACTTC.

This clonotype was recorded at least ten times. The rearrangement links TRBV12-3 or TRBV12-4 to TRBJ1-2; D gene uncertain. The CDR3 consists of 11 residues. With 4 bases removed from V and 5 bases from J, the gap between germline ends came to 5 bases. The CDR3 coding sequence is TGTGCCAGCAGTTCTGGTTATGGCTACACCTTC. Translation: CASSSGYGYTF.

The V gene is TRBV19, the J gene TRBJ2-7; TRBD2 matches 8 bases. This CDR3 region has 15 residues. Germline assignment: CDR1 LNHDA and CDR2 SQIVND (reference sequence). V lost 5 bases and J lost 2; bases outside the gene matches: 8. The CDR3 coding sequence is TGTGCCAGTAGTGCGGTGGCGGGGGGCCCCTACGAGCAGTACTTC. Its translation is CASSAVAGGPYEQYF.

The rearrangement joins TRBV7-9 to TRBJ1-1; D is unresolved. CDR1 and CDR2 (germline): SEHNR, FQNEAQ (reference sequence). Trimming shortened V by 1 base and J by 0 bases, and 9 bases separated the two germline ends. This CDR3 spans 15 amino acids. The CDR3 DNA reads TGTGCCAGCAGCTTAGGGTCCGGGATGAACACTGAAGCTTTCTTT. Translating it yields CASSLGSGMNTEAFF.

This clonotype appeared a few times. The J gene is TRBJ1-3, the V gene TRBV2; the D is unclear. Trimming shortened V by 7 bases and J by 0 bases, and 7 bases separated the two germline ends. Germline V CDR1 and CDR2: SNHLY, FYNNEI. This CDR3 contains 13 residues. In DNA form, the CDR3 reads TGTGCCAGCACCAGCAACTCTGGAAACACCATATATTTT. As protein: CASTSNSGNTIYF.

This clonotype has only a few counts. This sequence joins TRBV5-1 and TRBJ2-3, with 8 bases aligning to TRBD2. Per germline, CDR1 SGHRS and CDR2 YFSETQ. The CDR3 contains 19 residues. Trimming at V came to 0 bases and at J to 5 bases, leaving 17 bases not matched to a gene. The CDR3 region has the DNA TGCGCCAGCAGCTTGGGCCCCATTCACCAGCGGGGGATCGAAGATACGCAGTATTTT. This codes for CASSLGPIHQRGIEDTQYF.

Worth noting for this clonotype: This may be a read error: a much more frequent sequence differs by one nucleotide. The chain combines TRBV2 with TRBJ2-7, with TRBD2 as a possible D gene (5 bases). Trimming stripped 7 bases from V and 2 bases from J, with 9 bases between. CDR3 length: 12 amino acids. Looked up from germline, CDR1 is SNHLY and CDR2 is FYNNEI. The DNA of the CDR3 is TGTGCCAGCAATGAGGAGGCCTACGAGCAGTACTTC. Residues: CASNEEAYEQYF. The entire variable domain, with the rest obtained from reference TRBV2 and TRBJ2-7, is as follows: EPEVTQTPSHQVTQMGQEVILRCVPISNHLYFYWYRQILGQKVEFLVSFYNNEISEKSEIFDDQFSVERPDGSNFTLKIRSTKLEDSAMYFCASNEEAYEQYFGPGTRLTVT.

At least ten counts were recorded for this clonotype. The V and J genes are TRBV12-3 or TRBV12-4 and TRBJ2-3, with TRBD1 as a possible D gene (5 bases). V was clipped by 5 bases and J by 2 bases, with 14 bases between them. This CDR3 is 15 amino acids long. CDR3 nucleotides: TGTGCCAGCAGTCCCACCAAGACAGACACAGATACGCAGTATTTT. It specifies CASSPTKTDTDTQYF.

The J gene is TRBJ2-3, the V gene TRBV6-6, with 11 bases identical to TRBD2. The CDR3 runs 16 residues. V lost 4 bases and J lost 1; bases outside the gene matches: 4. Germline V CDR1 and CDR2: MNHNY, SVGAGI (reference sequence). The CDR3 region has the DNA TGTGCCAGCAGTTTACCGACTAGCGGGGGCACAGATACGCAGTATTTT. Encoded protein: CASSLPTSGGTDTQYF.

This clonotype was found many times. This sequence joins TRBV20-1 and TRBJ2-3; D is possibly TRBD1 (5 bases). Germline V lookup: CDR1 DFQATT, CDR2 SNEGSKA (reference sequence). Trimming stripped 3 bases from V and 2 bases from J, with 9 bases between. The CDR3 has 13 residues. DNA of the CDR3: TGCAGTGCTAGTCTCAGGGCCACAGATACGCAGTATTTT. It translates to CSASLRATDTQYF.

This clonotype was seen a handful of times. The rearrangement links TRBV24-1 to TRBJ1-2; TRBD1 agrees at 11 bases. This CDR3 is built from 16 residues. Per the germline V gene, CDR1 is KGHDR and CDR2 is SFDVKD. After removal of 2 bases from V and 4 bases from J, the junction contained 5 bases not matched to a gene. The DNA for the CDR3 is TGTGCCACCAGTGATTCCGGACAGGGGGCTGCCTATGGCTACACCTTC. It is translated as CATSDSGQGAAYGYTF.

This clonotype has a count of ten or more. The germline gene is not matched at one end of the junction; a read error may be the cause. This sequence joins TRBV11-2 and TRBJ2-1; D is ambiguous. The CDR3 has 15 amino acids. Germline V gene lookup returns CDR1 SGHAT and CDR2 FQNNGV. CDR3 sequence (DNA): TGTGCCAGCAGCTTAGACCCGAGCTCCTACAATGAGCAGCTCTTC. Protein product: CASSLDPSSYNEQLF. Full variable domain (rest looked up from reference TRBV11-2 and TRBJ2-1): EAGVAQSPRYKIIEKRQSVAFWCNPISGHATLYWYQQILGQGPKLLIQFQNNGVVDDSQLPKDRFSAERLKGVDSTLKIQPAKLEDSAVYLCASSLDPSSYNEQLFGPGTRLTVL.

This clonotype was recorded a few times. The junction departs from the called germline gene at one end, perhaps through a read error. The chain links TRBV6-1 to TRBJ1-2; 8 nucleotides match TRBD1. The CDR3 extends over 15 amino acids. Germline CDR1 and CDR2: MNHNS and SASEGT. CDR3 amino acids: CASSEGTGVTDGYTF. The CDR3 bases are TGTGCCAGCAGCGAAGGGACAGGAGTTACGGATGGCTACACCTTC.

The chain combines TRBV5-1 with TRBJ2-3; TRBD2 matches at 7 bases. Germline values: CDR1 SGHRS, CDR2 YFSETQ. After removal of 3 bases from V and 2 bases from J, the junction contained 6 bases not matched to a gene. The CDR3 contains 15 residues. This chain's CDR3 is CASSSTSDPTDTQYF. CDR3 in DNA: TGCGCCAGCAGCTCCACTAGCGATCCCACAGATACGCAGTATTTT.

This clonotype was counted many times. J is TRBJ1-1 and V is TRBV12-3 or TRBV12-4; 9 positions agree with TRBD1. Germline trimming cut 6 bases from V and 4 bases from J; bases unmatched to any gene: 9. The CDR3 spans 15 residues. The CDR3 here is CASRNTGGSGTEAFF. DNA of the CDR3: TGTGCCAGCAGAAACACAGGGGGCAGTGGCACTGAAGCTTTCTTT.

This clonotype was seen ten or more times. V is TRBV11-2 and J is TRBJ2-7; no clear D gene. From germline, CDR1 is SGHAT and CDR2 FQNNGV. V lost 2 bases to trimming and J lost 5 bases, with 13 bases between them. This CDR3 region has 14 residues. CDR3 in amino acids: CASSLMLVSDEQYF. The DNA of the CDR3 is TGTGCCAGCAGCTTAATGCTAGTGTCGGACGAGCAGTACTTC.

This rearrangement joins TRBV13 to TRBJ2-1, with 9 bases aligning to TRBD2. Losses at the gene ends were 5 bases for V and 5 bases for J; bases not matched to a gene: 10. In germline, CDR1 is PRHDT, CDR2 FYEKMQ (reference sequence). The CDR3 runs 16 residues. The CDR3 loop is CASSPIAGAFHNEQFF. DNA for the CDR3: TGTGCCAGCAGCCCAATAGCGGGAGCATTCCACAATGAGCAGTTCTTC.

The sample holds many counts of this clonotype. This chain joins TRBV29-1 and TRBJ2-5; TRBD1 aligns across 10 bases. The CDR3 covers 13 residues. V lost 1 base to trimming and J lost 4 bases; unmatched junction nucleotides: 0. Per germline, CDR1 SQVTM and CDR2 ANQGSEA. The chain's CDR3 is CSVEGTGGETQYF. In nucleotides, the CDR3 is TGCAGCGTTGAAGGGACAGGGGGAGAGACCCAGTACTTC. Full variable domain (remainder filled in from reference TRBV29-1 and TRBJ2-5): SAVISQKPSRDICQRGTSLTIQCQVDSQVTMMFWYRQQPGQSLTLIATANQGSEATYESGFVIDKFPISRPNLTFSTLTVSNMSPEDSSIYLCSVEGTGGETQYFGPGTRLLVL.

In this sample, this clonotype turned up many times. CDR3 sequence: CASSQGTGYEQYF. The DNA of the CDR3 is TGTGCCAGCAGCCAAGGCACAGGTTACGAGCAGTACTTC. This sequence joins TRBV3-1 and TRBJ2-7; D might be TRBD1 (5 bases). This CDR3 region has 13 residues. The germline V and J ends were trimmed by 1 base and 4 bases, with 8 bases remaining between them. From germline, CDR1 is LGHDT and CDR2 YNNKEL (reference sequence).

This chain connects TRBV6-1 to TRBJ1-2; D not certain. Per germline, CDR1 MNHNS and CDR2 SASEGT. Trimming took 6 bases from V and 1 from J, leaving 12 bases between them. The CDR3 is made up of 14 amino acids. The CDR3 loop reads CASSTKGLNYGYTF. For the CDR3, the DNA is TGTGCCAGCAGCACAAAAGGACTTAACTATGGCTACACCTTC.

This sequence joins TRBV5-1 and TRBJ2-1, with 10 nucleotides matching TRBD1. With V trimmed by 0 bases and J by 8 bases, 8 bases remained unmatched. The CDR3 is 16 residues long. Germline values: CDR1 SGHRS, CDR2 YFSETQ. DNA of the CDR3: TGCGCCAGCAGCTTGGCCGGGACAGGGGTGAGAGATGAGCAGTTCTTC. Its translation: CASSLAGTGVRDEQFF.

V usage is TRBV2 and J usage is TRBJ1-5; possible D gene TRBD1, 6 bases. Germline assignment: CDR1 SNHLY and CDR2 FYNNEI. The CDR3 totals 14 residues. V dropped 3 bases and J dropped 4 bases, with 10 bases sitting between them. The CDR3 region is CASSDRRGNQPQHF. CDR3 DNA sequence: TGTGCCAGCAGTGATCGAAGGGGGAATCAGCCCCAGCATTTT.

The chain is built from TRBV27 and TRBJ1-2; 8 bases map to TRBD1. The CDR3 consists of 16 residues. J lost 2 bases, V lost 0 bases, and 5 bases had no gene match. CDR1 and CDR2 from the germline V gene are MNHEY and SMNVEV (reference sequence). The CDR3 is CASSLSGQGQNYGYTF. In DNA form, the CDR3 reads TGTGCCAGCAGTTTATCCGGACAGGGCCAAAACTATGGCTACACCTTC.

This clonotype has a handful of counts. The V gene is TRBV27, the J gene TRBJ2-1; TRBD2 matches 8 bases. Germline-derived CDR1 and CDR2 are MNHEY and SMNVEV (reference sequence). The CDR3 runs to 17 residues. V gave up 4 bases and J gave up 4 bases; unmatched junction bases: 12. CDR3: CASSYFPSGSVYNEQFF. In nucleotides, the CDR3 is TGTGCCAGCAGTTACTTCCCGAGCGGGAGTGTTTACAATGAGCAGTTCTTC.